These 9 T cell receptor beta chains came from one sample sequenced in a study of cytomegalovirus exposure and HLA in healthy donors. The PCR employed 60 Vbeta primers together with 13 Jbeta primers. Profiling relied on immunoSEQ multiplex PCR, and the TCRdb table lists in-frame clones only, not all of them. Among nearly 95,000 clones listed, 75% to 80% were seen once. The sequenced sample consisted of PBMCs. The receptors come from a woman aged 40 to 49 in good health and CMV-seronegative.

There are a few counts of this clone. The rearrangement uses TRBV7-9 and TRBJ1-2, with 10 bases fitting TRBD1. V lost 4 bases, J lost 5 bases, and 4 bases stayed unmatched. The CDR3 contains 14 residues. Looked up from germline, CDR1 is SEHNR and CDR2 is FQNEAQ (reference sequence). The CDR3 nucleotides are TGTGCCAGCAGCTCCTCGGACAGGGGGTATGGCTACACCTTC. This translates into CASSSSDRGYGYTF.

J is TRBJ2-5 and V is TRBV7-8; 7 bases fit TRBD1. The tail of the sequence fits TRBJ2-7 better, so the J call may be wrong. The germline gives CDR1 SGHVS, CDR2 FQNEAQ. CDR3 length equals 15 residues. CDR3 in amino acids: CASSSTGVRGYEQYF. CDR3 DNA: TGTGCCAGCAGCTCAACAGGGGTTAGGGGGTACGAGCAGTACTTC.

The chain combines TRBV30 with TRBJ2-2, with a possible D match to TRBD1 (6 bases). Germline lookup yields CDR1 GTSNPN and CDR2 SVGIG (reference sequence). Between the trimmed V and J ends, which lost 5 bases and 2 bases, there was a span of 18 bases. CDR3 size: 16 residues. The CDR3 spells CAWAQQGRINTGELFF. CDR3 nucleotide sequence: TGTGCCTGGGCCCAACAGGGAAGGATAAACACCGGGGAGCTGTTTTTT.

J is TRBJ2-5 and V is TRBV7-2, with D unresolved. Trimming shortened V by 2 bases and J by 2 bases, and 6 bases separated the two germline ends. The CDR3 runs 13 residues. The germline gives CDR1 SGHTA, CDR2 FQGNSA. This CDR3 is CASSLMAQETQYF. The CDR3 DNA sequence: TGTGCCAGCAGCTTAATGGCACAAGAGACCCAGTACTTC.

V and J are TRBV5-6 and TRBJ2-5; 9 bases are shared with TRBD1. Germline lookup yields CDR1 SGHDT and CDR2 YYEEEE. This CDR3 contains 14 residues. Trimming took 4 bases from V and 5 from J; bases not matched to a gene: 6. CDR3 coding DNA: TGTGCCAGCAGCGGGACAGGGATGGGGGAGACCCAGTACTTC. This gives the protein CASSGTGMGETQYF.

The chain couples TRBV4-3 to TRBJ2-3, with 9 positions matching TRBD2. The germline V gene has CDR1 LGHNA and CDR2 YSLEER. With 0 bases clipped from V and 2 bases from J, the junction kept 6 bases outside the gene matches. This CDR3 has 17 residues. CDR3: CASSQDSQRGVTDTQYF. DNA of the CDR3: TGCGCCAGCAGCCAAGATAGCCAGCGGGGGGTCACAGATACGCAGTATTTT.

This clone was seen more than once but under ten times. The chain couples TRBV5-1 to TRBJ2-7; a weak D match, TRBD1 (6 bases). Germline values: CDR1 SGHRS, CDR2 YFSETQ. Trimming took 0 bases from V and 5 from J, leaving 15 bases between them. The CDR3 contains 15 residues. The CDR3 is CASSLAGTKLHEQYF. The CDR3 DNA reads TGCGCCAGCAGCTTGGCCGGGACAAAGCTCCACGAGCAGTACTTC.

The chain carries TRBV28 and TRBJ1-2; D might be TRBD1 (5 bases). This CDR3 is 14 amino acids long. The germline gives CDR1 MDHEN, CDR2 SYDVKM. V lost 7 bases to trimming and J lost 4 bases, with 16 bases between them. The DNA for the CDR3 is TGTGCCAGCAATTCTGGGGCAGGGCCCTATGGCTACACCTTC. This encodes CASNSGAGPYGYTF.

The chain combines TRBV29-1 with TRBJ1-1, with D hard to call. With 2 bases removed from V and 2 bases from J, the gap between germline ends came to 12 bases. This CDR3 has 14 amino acids. The germline V gene has CDR1 SQVTM and CDR2 ANQGSEA. The CDR3 DNA is TGCAGCGTTGAAACCGGGTCCGGCAACACTGAAGCTTTCTTT. It translates to CSVETGSGNTEAFF. The full variable domain, with the rest looked up from reference TRBV29-1 and TRBJ1-1, is SAVISQKPSRDICQRGTSLTIQCQVDSQVTMMFWYRQQPGQSLTLIATANQGSEATYESGFVIDKFPISRPNLTFSTLTVSNMSPEDSSIYLCSVETGSGNTEAFFGQGTRLTVV.